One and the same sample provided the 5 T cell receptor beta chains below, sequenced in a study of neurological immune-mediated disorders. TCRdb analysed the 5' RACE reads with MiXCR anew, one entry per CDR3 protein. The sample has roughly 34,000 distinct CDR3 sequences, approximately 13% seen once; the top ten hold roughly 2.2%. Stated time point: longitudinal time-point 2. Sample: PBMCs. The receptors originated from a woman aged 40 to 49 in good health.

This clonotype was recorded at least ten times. The CDR3 DNA is TGCGCCAGCAAGGCTAGCGGGAGCACCGGGGAGCTGTTTTTT. It translates to CASKASGSTGELFF. The chain employs TRBV10-1 and TRBJ2-2, with 10 bases matching TRBD2. In germline, CDR1 is WNHNN, CDR2 SYGVQD (reference sequence). The CDR3 extends over 14 amino acids. Unmatched junction bases numbered 3, after V lost 7 bases and J lost 4 bases.

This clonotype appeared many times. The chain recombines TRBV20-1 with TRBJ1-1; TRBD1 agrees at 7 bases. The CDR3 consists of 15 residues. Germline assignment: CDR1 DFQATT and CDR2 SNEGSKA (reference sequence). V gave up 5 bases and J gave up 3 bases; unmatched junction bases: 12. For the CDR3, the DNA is TGCAGTGCTGGACCTATGGACAGGCTCTACACTGAAGCTTTCTTT. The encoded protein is CSAGPMDRLYTEAFF.

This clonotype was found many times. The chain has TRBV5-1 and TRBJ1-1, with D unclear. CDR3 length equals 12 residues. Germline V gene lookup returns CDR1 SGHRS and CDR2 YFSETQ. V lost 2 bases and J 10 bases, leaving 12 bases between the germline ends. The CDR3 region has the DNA TGCGCCAGCAGCTTTAGTTATGGTGCAGCTTTCTTT. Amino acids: CASSFSYGAAFF.

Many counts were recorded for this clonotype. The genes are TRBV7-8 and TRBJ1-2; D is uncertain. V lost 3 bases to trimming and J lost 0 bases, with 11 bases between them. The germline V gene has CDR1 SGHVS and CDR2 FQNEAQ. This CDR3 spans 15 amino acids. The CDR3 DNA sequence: TGTGCCAGCAGCTTCCGGCAGACCCCTAACTATGGCTACACCTTC. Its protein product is CASSFRQTPNYGYTF.

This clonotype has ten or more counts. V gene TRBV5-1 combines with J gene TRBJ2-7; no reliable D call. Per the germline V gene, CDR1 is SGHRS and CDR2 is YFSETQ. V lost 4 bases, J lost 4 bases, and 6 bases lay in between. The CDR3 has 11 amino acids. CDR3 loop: CASSEMYEQYF. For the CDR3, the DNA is TGCGCCAGCAGCGAGATGTACGAGCAGTACTTC. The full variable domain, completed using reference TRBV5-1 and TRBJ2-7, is KAGVTQTPRYLIKTRGQQVTLSCSPISGHRSVSWYQQTPGQGLQFLFEYFSETQRNKGNFPGRFSGRQFSNSRSEMNVSTLELGDSALYLCASSEMYEQYFGPGTRLTVT.